This entry lists 18 T cell receptor beta chains sequenced from one sample in a study of T cells after yellow fever vaccination. Via MiXCR, TCRdb re-called the 5' RACE reads, giving one row per CDR3 protein. The sample lists about 210,000 distinct CDR3 sequences; more than 3% were seen once. The source material was CD4+ T cells sorted from PBMCs, sampled 10 days after the yellow fever booster vaccination. These receptors came from a man aged 18-30 years who received the YFV17D yellow fever vaccine.

This clonotype was seen many times. The chain couples TRBV20-1 to TRBJ1-1; a possible D gene is TRBD1 (5 bases). In germline, CDR1 is DFQATT, CDR2 SNEGSKA (reference sequence). This CDR3 has 14 amino acids. With 2 bases removed from V and 0 bases from J, the gap between germline ends came to 10 bases. CDR3 nucleotide sequence: TGCAGTGCTAGAAAGGGGTCGATGAACACTGAAGCTTTCTTT. It is translated as CSARKGSMNTEAFF.

This clonotype has only a few counts. The V gene is TRBV20-1, the J gene TRBJ1-6; 7 positions agree with TRBD1. V lost 0 bases, J lost 10 bases, and 9 bases stayed unmatched. This CDR3 is built from 15 residues. The germline gives CDR1 DFQATT, CDR2 SNEGSKA (reference sequence). This CDR3 is CSARDTQGFDSPLHF. CDR3 bases: TGCAGTGCTAGAGATACACAGGGGTTTGACTCACCCCTCCACTTT.

In this sample, this clonotype turned up many times. The V and J genes are TRBV7-2 and TRBJ1-5; D may be TRBD1 (5 bases). Trimming took off 5 bases at V and 7 bases at J, with 12 bases between the two ends. Germline assignment: CDR1 SGHTA and CDR2 FQGNSA. CDR3 length: 13 residues. CDR3 DNA: TGTGCCAGCAGCACAAGAGGACAACAGCCCCAGCATTTT. Amino acids: CASSTRGQQPQHF.

This clonotype was counted many times. The rearrangement uses TRBV6-2 or TRBV6-3 and TRBJ1-5, with no clear D. The V and J ends lost 2 bases and 4 bases respectively, with 12 bases between them. CDR1 and CDR2 from the germline V gene are MNHEY and SVGEGT. CDR3 length: 15 amino acids. CDR3 coding DNA: TGTGCCAGCAGTTACGAGACGGGTTGGAATCAGCCCCAGCATTTT. This gives the protein CASSYETGWNQPQHF.

This clonotype has more than one count but fewer than ten. This chain uses TRBV7-2 with TRBJ1-6; D possibly corresponds to TRBD1 (5 bases). Trimming left V 0 bases short and J 5 bases short, with 8 bases between. Germline V gene sequence: CDR1 SGHTA, CDR2 FQGNSA. The CDR3 has 15 amino acids. In nucleotides, the CDR3 is TGTGCCAGCAGCTTAGCTCCAGGGAATAATTCACCCCTCCACTTT. The encoded protein is CASSLAPGNNSPLHF.

This clonotype was picked up many times. The chain is built from TRBV6-4 and TRBJ2-1; a possible D gene is TRBD2 (5 bases). The CDR3 is 12 residues long. Trimming cost V 3 bases and J 8 bases, with 8 bases left between them. From germline, CDR1 is MRHNA and CDR2 SNTAGT. CDR3 residues: CASSDRGDEQFF. CDR3 in DNA: TGTGCCAGCAGTGATCGGGGTGATGAGCAGTTCTTC.

This clonotype was seen a few times. The genes are TRBV6-2 or TRBV6-3 and TRBJ2-7; the match to TRBD2 covers 7 bases. J lost 1 base, V lost 4 bases, and 7 bases had no gene match. The CDR3 has 15 residues. The germline gives CDR1 MNHEY, CDR2 SVGEGT. The CDR3 region has the DNA TGTGCCAGCAGTTCTGCGGGAGCTGGTTCCTACGAGCAGTACTTC. It translates to CASSSAGAGSYEQYF.

This clonotype was picked up many times. Here the CDR3 DNA reads TGTGCCAGCAGCTTAGCTTCAGGATATCAGCCCCAGCATTTT. Protein: CASSLASGYQPQHF. The V and J genes are TRBV7-9 and TRBJ1-5; D unresolved. The CDR3 spans 14 residues. Germline loops: CDR1 SEHNR, CDR2 FQNEAQ (reference sequence). Trimming cost V 0 bases and J 5 bases, with 8 bases left between them.

This clonotype has a count of ten or more. The chain has TRBV6-6 and TRBJ1-5, with a possible D match to TRBD1 (5 bases). The CDR3 sequence is 15 residues long. Germline V gene lookup returns CDR1 MNHNY and CDR2 SVGAGI (reference sequence). V was clipped by 5 bases and J by 2 bases, with 13 bases between them. The CDR3 DNA follows: TGTGCCAGCAGTCGAGGGACGGTGGGCAATCAGCCCCAGCATTTT. The encoded protein is CASSRGTVGNQPQHF.

The V and J genes are TRBV24-1 and TRBJ2-1; tentatively, D is TRBD2 (5 bases). CDR1 and CDR2 from the germline V gene are KGHDR and SFDVKD. This CDR3 has 17 residues. V lost 3 bases and J 0 bases, leaving 14 bases between the germline ends. CDR3 loop: CATSDAVPGSSYNEQFF. The CDR3 DNA is TGTGCCACCAGTGATGCCGTCCCTGGGAGCTCCTACAATGAGCAGTTCTTC.

This clonotype was counted many times. V gene TRBV7-9 combines with J gene TRBJ1-2; D unresolved. Trimming took off 6 bases at V and 7 bases at J, with 6 bases between the two ends. The CDR3 loop spans 10 amino acids. The V gene's germline CDR1 is SEHNR and CDR2 FQNEAQ (reference sequence). CDR3 sequence (DNA): TGTGCCAGCAGGGGTTCTGGCTACACCTTC. This gives the protein CASRGSGYTF.

This clonotype was seen at least ten times. The CDR3 region is CASSHLRTGSYGYTF. The CDR3 coding sequence is TGTGCCAGCAGCCACTTAAGGACAGGGTCCTATGGCTACACCTTC. The gene calls are TRBV4-2 and TRBJ1-2, with 8 bases fitting TRBD1. The trim removed 3 bases at V and 4 bases at J, leaving 7 bases unmatched. The CDR3 length is 15 residues. The germline CDR1 and CDR2 sequences are LGHNA and YNFKEQ.

At least ten counts were recorded for this clonotype. The chain links TRBV5-6 to TRBJ2-1; 12 nucleotides match TRBD2. The CDR3 extends over 15 amino acids. V was pared by 4 bases and J by 8 bases, with 7 bases of the junction left unmatched. Germline V gene data show CDR1 as SGHDT and CDR2 as YYEEEE. CDR3 DNA: TGTGCCAGCAGCCGTGCGACTAGCGGGGGCTATGAGCAGTTCTTC. Translation: CASSRATSGGYEQFF.

The V call is TRBV6-5, the J call TRBJ1-2; TRBD1 aligns across 10 bases. Germline CDR1 and CDR2: MNHEY and SVGAGI. V trimming: 2 bases; J trimming: 7 bases; junction bases outside the gene matches: 1. The CDR3 loop spans 13 amino acids. CDR3 nucleotide sequence: TGTGCCAGCAGTTACGACAGGGGGCCTGGCTACACCTTC. Its translation: CASSYDRGPGYTF.

Ten or more counts support this clonotype. This rearrangement joins TRBV7-6 to TRBJ2-3, with 11 bases matching TRBD2. Germline V gene data show CDR1 as SGHVS and CDR2 as FNYEAQ. Trimming at V came to 5 bases and at J to 2 bases, leaving 6 bases not matched to a gene. The CDR3 has 16 amino acids. The CDR3 sequence is CASSPIAGGATDTQYF. The CDR3 DNA reads as TGTGCCAGCAGCCCAATAGCGGGGGGGGCCACAGATACGCAGTATTTT.

There are many counts of this clonotype. The rearrangement joins TRBV7-2 to TRBJ1-5; a weak D match, TRBD1 (5 bases). The CDR3 runs 15 residues. The V gene's germline CDR1 is SGHTA and CDR2 FQGNSA. V dropped 4 bases and J dropped 0 bases, with 10 bases sitting between them. The CDR3 bases are TGTGCCAGCAGCTCCCCGGGGGGTAGCAATCAGCCCCAGCATTTT. Protein: CASSSPGGSNQPQHF. The variable domain in full, with the rest retrieved from reference TRBV7-2 and TRBJ1-5, is GAGVSQSPSNKVTEKGKDVELRCDPISGHTALYWYRQSLGQGLEFLIYFQGNSAPDKSGLPSDRFSAERTGGSVSTLTIQRTQQEDSAVYLCASSSPGGSNQPQHFGDGTRLSIL.

This clonotype has a handful of counts. The rearrangement uses TRBV6-5 and TRBJ1-3; TRBD1 agrees at 7 bases. V gave up 4 bases and J gave up 5 bases; unmatched junction bases: 11. Germline values: CDR1 MNHEY, CDR2 SVGAGI. The CDR3 sequence is 16 residues long. The CDR3 region is CASSSLQGGARNTIYF. CDR3 sequence (DNA): TGTGCCAGCAGTTCCCTCCAGGGGGGGGCCCGAAACACCATATATTTT.

This clonotype was observed many times. The chain recombines TRBV10-3 with TRBJ1-1; a possible D gene is TRBD1 (5 bases). CDR1 and CDR2 from the germline V gene are ENHRY and SYGVKD. CDR3 length equals 12 residues. V gave up 0 bases and J gave up 10 bases, with 9 bases separating them. The CDR3 DNA reads as TGTGCCATCAGTGAGTCCAGGGCAGGAGCTTTCTTT. As protein: CAISESRAGAFF.